These 9 T cell receptor beta chains were all obtained from the same sample, sequenced in a study of neoadjuvant anti-PD-1 for oral cavity cancer. Regarding time point: after neoadjuvant nivolumab, at surgical resection. The protocol was immunoSEQ multiplex PCR, while the TCRdb copy is restricted to in-frame clones and leaves out a portion. This table holds tens of thousands of clones, 65% to 80% found once. The sample was PBMCs, taken after nivolumab (anti-PD-1) treatment. These receptors all stem from a person aged 40 to 85 with oral cavity squamous cell carcinoma.

J is TRBJ1-1 and V is TRBV4-2; 8 bases align to TRBD1. V lost 4 bases to trimming and J lost 1 base; unmatched junction nucleotides: 5. This CDR3 is 15 amino acids long. Germline CDR1 reads LGHNA; CDR2 reads YNFKEQ. The CDR3 nucleotides read TGTGCCAGCAGCCGATCACAGGGGGGGAACACTGAAGCTTTCTTT. The encoded protein is CASSRSQGGNTEAFF.

The rearrangement links TRBV6-6 to TRBJ1-2; 7 nucleotides align to TRBD1. The junction had 11 bases not matched to a gene; V was cut back by 6 bases and J by 1 base. CDR1 and CDR2 from the germline V gene are MNHNY and SVGAGI (reference sequence). The CDR3 has 16 residues. The CDR3 loop is CASRGNSGQYNYGYTF. CDR3 sequence (DNA): TGTGCCAGCAGGGGCAACTCGGGACAGTATAACTATGGCTACACCTTC.

This clone came up once. This chain uses TRBV27 with TRBJ2-2, with D uncertain. The V end was cut by 3 bases, the J end by 6 bases, with 8 bases between. Germline loops: CDR1 MNHEY, CDR2 SMNVEV (reference sequence). This CDR3 has 13 residues. The CDR3 DNA follows: TGTGCCAGCAGTTTTCGGTCGTCCGGGGAGCTGTTTTTT. It codes for CASSFRSSGELFF.

This clone has just a few counts. Other nucleotide sequences from this sample produce the same CDR3. V gene TRBV2 combines with J gene TRBJ1-2, with D uncertain. Trimming removed 3 bases from V and 4 bases from J, with 6 bases in between. CDR3 length: 12 residues. Germline V gene data show CDR1 as SNHLY and CDR2 as FYNNEI. The CDR3 loop is CASSEATYGYTF. The CDR3 DNA sequence: TGTGCCAGCAGTGAGGCAACCTATGGCTACACCTTC.

The gene calls are TRBV5-1 and TRBJ2-1, with TRBD1 matching 8 bases. Germline CDR1 SGHRS, CDR2 YFSETQ. The J segment lost 6 bases and the V segment lost 3 bases, leaving 8 bases of the junction unmatched. The CDR3 contains 15 residues. The CDR3 loop reads CASSYKTGAANEQFF. The CDR3 DNA reads as TGCGCCAGCAGCTATAAGACAGGGGCAGCCAATGAGCAGTTCTTC.

The rearrangement joins TRBV27 to TRBJ2-3, with 8 positions matching TRBD1. J gave up 3 bases and V 5 bases, and 7 bases lay outside the gene matches. The length of the CDR3 is 15 residues. CDR1 is MNHEY, CDR2 SMNVEV, per germline (reference sequence). CDR3 amino acids: CASSKRQGSTDTQYF. CDR3 bases: TGTGCCAGCAGTAAGCGACAGGGGTCGACAGATACGCAGTATTTT.

The V and J genes are TRBV29-1 and TRBJ1-1, with TRBD1 matching over 8 bases. CDR3 length: 12 amino acids. CDR1 SQVTM and CDR2 ANQGSEA come from the germline V gene. V was clipped by 6 bases and J by 4 bases; unmatched bases: 4. The CDR3 coding sequence is TGCAGCGTCGACAGGGGCCTCACTGAAGCTTTCTTT. It is translated as CSVDRGLTEAFF.

V and J are TRBV6-1 and TRBJ2-2; no definite D call. V dropped 2 bases and J dropped 2 bases, with 6 bases sitting between them. The CDR3 is made up of 14 amino acids. Per the germline V gene, CDR1 is MNHNS and CDR2 is SASEGT. For the CDR3, the DNA is TGTGCCAGCAGTGAAAGGCAAAACACCGGGGAGCTGTTTTTT. Translating it yields CASSERQNTGELFF.

There are a few counts of this clone. V usage is TRBV7-8 and J usage is TRBJ1-2, with 7 bases aligning to TRBD1. The germline V gene has CDR1 SGHVS and CDR2 FQNEAQ. V lost 5 bases to trimming and J lost 0 bases; unmatched junction nucleotides: 15. The CDR3 loop spans 18 amino acids. This CDR3 is CASSPRGAGGSPNYGYTF. CDR3 bases: TGTGCCAGCAGCCCCCGAGGCGCAGGGGGATCTCCTAACTATGGCTACACCTTC. The full variable domain, with the rest looked up from reference TRBV7-8 and TRBJ1-2, is GAGVSQSPRYKVAKRGQDVALRCDPISGHVSLFWYQQALGQGPEFLTYFQNEAQLDKSGLPSDRFFAERPEGSVSTLKIQRTQQEDSAVYLCASSPRGAGGSPNYGYTFGSGTRLTVV.